These T cell receptor beta chains were read from a single sample in a study of technical replicates of blood from several donors. Profiled with immunoSEQ multiplex PCR; TCRdb holds only in-frame clones, not every one. The sample holds about 17,000 clones, 82% seen once. Sequenced material: PBMCs. The receptors stem from a human donor in good health. Some clones in this sample may be carry-over from other donors' samples. Each CDR3 is given with its conserved first and last residue. A D gene is named only where the DNA matches it firmly. Only part of the rows carry a size: once, few, many, or a class if the clone is expanded.

d_call: -; v_call: TRBV5-4; j_call: TRBJ1-3; clone_size: -; cdr3_aa: CASSFGGTGNTIYF; cdr3_nt: TGTGCCAGCAGCTTCGGGGGGACTGGAAACACCATATATTTT
d_call: -; v_call: TRBV6-1; j_call: TRBJ2-7; clone_size: -; cdr3_aa: CASILGTSSSYEQYF; cdr3_nt: TGTGCCAGCATCTTGGGGACATCGAGCTCCTACGAGCAGTACTTC
d_call: -; v_call: TRBV7-2; j_call: TRBJ1-1; clone_size: few; cdr3_aa: CASSLGGSLPEAFF; cdr3_nt: TGTGCCAGCAGCTTAGGAGGGTCTCTCCCTGAAGCTTTCTTT
d_call: -; v_call: TRBV4-2; j_call: TRBJ2-1; clone_size: -; cdr3_aa: CASSQDSVTEQYNEQFF; cdr3_nt: TGTGCCAGCAGCCAAGATTCCGTGACAGAACAGTACAATGAGCAGTTCTTC
d_call: TRBD1; v_call: TRBV5-1; j_call: TRBJ2-3; clone_size: -; cdr3_aa: CASRIGQGGADTQYF; cdr3_nt: TGCGCCAGCAGGATAGGACAGGGGGGAGCAGATACGCAGTATTTT
d_call: TRBD1; v_call: TRBV30; j_call: TRBJ2-5; clone_size: -; cdr3_aa: CAYAGGWETQYF; cdr3_nt: TGTGCCTATGCAGGGGGCTGGGAGACCCAGTACTTC
d_call: TRBD1; v_call: TRBV18; j_call: TRBJ1-1; clone_size: few; cdr3_aa: CASSRQGGDTEAFF; cdr3_nt: TGTGCCAGCTCACGACAGGGGGGTGATACTGAAGCTTTCTTT
d_call: TRBD2; v_call: TRBV7-7; j_call: TRBJ2-3; clone_size: -; cdr3_aa: CASSLGGGRGDTQYF; cdr3_nt: TGTGCCAGCAGCTTAGGGGGCGGGAGAGGGGATACGCAGTATTTT
d_call: -; v_call: TRBV11-3; j_call: TRBJ2-7; clone_size: -; cdr3_aa: CASSGAQTYEQYF; cdr3_nt: TGTGCCAGCAGCGGGGCGCAGACCTACGAGCAGTACTTC
d_call: -; v_call: TRBV21-1; j_call: TRBJ2-2; clone_size: -; cdr3_aa: CASSKSEFGGGNTGELFF; cdr3_nt: -
d_call: TRBD1; v_call: TRBV18; j_call: TRBJ2-7; clone_size: -; cdr3_aa: CASSLQGGTTSEQYF; cdr3_nt: TGTGCCAGCTCACTACAGGGGGGTACGACTAGCGAGCAGTACTTC
d_call: -; v_call: TRBV7-8; j_call: TRBJ2-4; clone_size: -; cdr3_aa: CASSPKGVTALAKNIQYF; cdr3_nt: TGTGCCAGCAGCCCGAAGGGGGTGACAGCCCTAGCCAAAAACATTCAGTACTTC
d_call: TRBD2; v_call: TRBV10-3; j_call: TRBJ2-3; clone_size: -; cdr3_aa: CAIRGLAGGSDTQYF; cdr3_nt: TGTGCCATCAGGGGACTAGCGGGAGGGTCAGATACGCAGTATTTT
d_call: -; v_call: TRBV19; j_call: TRBJ1-5; clone_size: -; cdr3_aa: CASSRGRGSNQPQHF; cdr3_nt: TGTGCCAGTAGTAGGGGGCGGGGGAGCAATCAGCCCCAGCATTTT
d_call: -; v_call: TRBV7-9; j_call: TRBJ1-1; clone_size: -; cdr3_aa: CASSYTGETEAFF; cdr3_nt: TGTGCCAGCAGCTACACCGGGGAGACTGAAGCTTTCTTT
d_call: TRBD1; v_call: TRBV6-1; j_call: TRBJ2-1; clone_size: -; cdr3_aa: CASNDRDPYNEQFF; cdr3_nt: TGTGCCAGCAATGACAGGGATCCCTACAATGAGCAGTTCTTC
d_call: -; v_call: TRBV30; j_call: TRBJ2-3; clone_size: once; cdr3_aa: CAWTPTRADTQYF; cdr3_nt: TGTGCCTGGACTCCGACCAGGGCGGATACGCAGTATTTT
d_call: TRBD2; v_call: TRBV15; j_call: TRBJ2-2; clone_size: -; cdr3_aa: CATRPSGNTGELFF; cdr3_nt: TGTGCCACGCGACCTAGCGGGAACACCGGGGAGCTGTTTTTT
d_call: TRBD1; v_call: TRBV19; j_call: TRBJ2-5; clone_size: once; cdr3_aa: CASSPQGPQETQYF; cdr3_nt: TGTGCCAGTAGCCCACAGGGGCCCCAAGAGACCCAGTACTTC
d_call: TRBD2; v_call: TRBV9; j_call: TRBJ2-5; clone_size: -; cdr3_aa: CASSVYPGGVEETQYF; cdr3_nt: TGTGCCAGCAGCGTGTACCCGGGGGGGGTGGAAGAGACCCAGTACTTC
d_call: TRBD1; v_call: TRBV5-1; j_call: TRBJ2-7; clone_size: -; cdr3_aa: CASSYTGTGNDEQYF; cdr3_nt: TGCGCCAGCAGCTATACCGGGACAGGGAACGACGAGCAGTACTTC
d_call: -; v_call: TRBV30; j_call: TRBJ1-4; clone_size: -; cdr3_aa: CAWSVGPNRGEKLFF; cdr3_nt: TGTGCCTGGAGTGTTGGGCCAAATCGGGGAGAAAAACTGTTTTTT
d_call: TRBD2; v_call: TRBV14; j_call: TRBJ2-4; clone_size: -; cdr3_aa: CASSQDWGGLANIQYF; cdr3_nt: TGTGCCAGCAGCCAAGATTGGGGGGGGTTGGCAAACATTCAGTACTTC
d_call: -; v_call: TRBV27; j_call: TRBJ2-2; clone_size: -; cdr3_aa: CASSHLAFANTGELFF; cdr3_nt: TGTGCCAGCAGTCACCTAGCGTTCGCGAACACCGGGGAGCTGTTTTTT
d_call: -; v_call: TRBV11-2; j_call: TRBJ2-3; clone_size: -; cdr3_aa: CASKQTDTQYF; cdr3_nt: TGTGCCAGCAAGCAGACTGATACGCAGTATTTT
d_call: -; v_call: TRBV10-3; j_call: TRBJ2-1; clone_size: -; cdr3_aa: CAISHGSMMRNEQFF; cdr3_nt: TGTGCCATCAGCCACGGGAGTATGATGAGGAATGAGCAGTTCTTC
d_call: -; v_call: TRBV27; j_call: TRBJ2-5; clone_size: -; cdr3_aa: CASSPWTGQETQYF; cdr3_nt: TGTGCCAGCAGTCCCTGGACGGGGCAAGAGACCCAGTACTTC
d_call: TRBD2; v_call: TRBV10-3; j_call: TRBJ2-1; clone_size: -; cdr3_aa: CAISGAGLAVSSYNEQFF; cdr3_nt: TGTGCCATCAGTGGCGCTGGACTAGCGGTTAGCTCCTACAATGAGCAGTTCTTC
d_call: -; v_call: TRBV7-6; j_call: TRBJ2-7; clone_size: -; cdr3_aa: CASSSRGLGSYEQYF; cdr3_nt: TGTGCCAGCAGCTCCCGCGGACTCGGCTCCTACGAGCAGTACTTC
d_call: -; v_call: TRBV30; j_call: TRBJ1-4; clone_size: -; cdr3_aa: CAWRSGITNEKLFF; cdr3_nt: TGTGCCTGGAGGTCAGGAATAACTAATGAAAAACTGTTTTTT
d_call: -; v_call: TRBV5-1; j_call: TRBJ2-5; clone_size: -; cdr3_aa: CASGAEYQETQYF; cdr3_nt: TGCGCCAGCGGGGCAGAATACCAAGAGACCCAGTACTTC
d_call: -; v_call: TRBV19; j_call: TRBJ2-1; clone_size: once; cdr3_aa: CASSMASSYNEQFF; cdr3_nt: TGTGCCAGTAGTATGGCCAGCTCCTACAATGAGCAGTTCTTC